This TCR beta chain was found in a study of blood T cell repertoires in COVID-19. Study context: The United States, Italy and Spain were the sources of the acute and convalescent COVID-19 samples.

V lost 4 bases, J lost 7 bases, and 4 bases stayed unmatched. The CDR3 is 13 residues long. Germline-derived CDR1 and CDR2 are SGHTA and FQGTGA. Sequenced by immunoSEQ multiplex PCR; TCRdb stores in-frame clones only, minus some. The sample shows 45,000 to 55,000 clones, 82% of them seen only once. This rearrangement joins TRBV7-3 to TRBJ2-1, with 7 bases lining up with TRBD1. The sequence came from an elderly man with COVID-19, enrolled during active disease. The specimen sequenced was peripheral blood. Here the CDR3 DNA reads TGTGCCAGCAGCTACGGGACAGCGAATGAGCAGTTCTTC. Translated, it gives CASSYGTANEQFF. Looking up the rest from reference TRBV7-3 and TRBJ2-1 gives the full variable domain: GAGVSQTPSNKVTEKGKYVELRCDPISGHTALYWYRQSLGQGPEFLIYFQGTGAADDSGLPNDRFFAVRPEGSVSTLKIQRTERGDSAVYLCASSYGTANEQFFGPGTRLTVL.